This note documents a single T cell receptor beta chain sequence. Its matching antigen is unknown. The CDR3 runs to 16 residues. Trimming took 7 bases from V and 4 from J, leaving 25 bases between them. Germline assignment: CDR1 SQVTM and CDR2 ANQGSEA. Recent acute infections and vaccinations were absent in the healthy HIV-negative adult donors. These data belong to a study of shared clonotypes between healthy human individuals. Study-wide results and limits: The expectation was that sequencing depth would affect clonotype sharing among donors. Non-shared clonotypes displayed generation probabilities falling below those of clonotypes present in all four donors.

Clones were read by immunoSEQ multiplex PCR, and TCRdb kept only the in-frame ones, dropping some. Of about 2.4 million clones listed, 80% to 95% are singletons. The specimen sequenced was naive CD4+ T cells from PBMCs. Subset described: CD45RA+ positively selected. This sequence was found in a young man in good health. Some clones in this sample may be carry-over from other donors' samples. The V call is TRBV29-1, the J call TRBJ1-2; D uncertain. The CDR3 region is CSALHTGSIIGYGYTF. CDR3 sequence (DNA): TGCAGCGCCCTTCATACGGGCAGTATCATAGGCTATGGCTACACCTTC. The variable domain in full, completed from reference TRBV29-1 and TRBJ1-2, reads SAVISQKPSRDICQRGTSLTIQCQVDSQVTMMFWYRQQPGQSLTLIATANQGSEATYESGFVIDKFPISRPNLTFSTLTVSNMSPEDSSIYLCSALHTGSIIGYGYTFGSGTRLTVV.